This entry features one T cell receptor (beta chain) sequence. This clone's antigen is unknown. The record has no base qualities; no much larger clone is one base away. TCR CDR3 regions were amplified from genomic DNA by multiplex PCR using the deep immunoSEQ assay. Extracted genomic DNA from each cell subset was distributed evenly across all wells of several immunoSEQ 96-well plates, and each plate was treated as a replicate. For sorted subsets, each replicate PCR was loaded with around 200 ng genomic DNA, equivalent to 30,000 or so T cell genomes. Purified libraries were measured with a Qubit 3.0 fluorometer, size-checked on a Bioanalyzer 2100, and measured again with the KAPA Library Quantification kit. Every immunoSEQ 96-well plate was sequenced on a separate single-read 150-cycle Illumina NextSeq 550 flow cell. Processing in the source paper ran as follows. Because the immunoSEQ output held only junctional sequences and lacked quality scores, the filtering could not match the filtering applied to full-length reads. To assign V/J genes and CDR3, sequences were annotated using PyIR, a Python wrapper for IgBLAST v1.9, with IMGT germline references. Reads were removed for weak V/J assignments (E-value above 1e-6), missing CDR3, stop codons, out-of-frame junctions, or ambiguous translated residues. V3J clonotypes were defined by identical inferred V gene, J gene, and CDR3 amino acid sequence. The percentage overlap between two repertoires was calculated by dividing the number of shared unique clonotypes by the size of the smaller repertoire. Richness of each repertoire was evaluated using RTK rarefaction, the Chao1 estimator, and Recon v2.1 estimates of unobserved clonotypes. For all TCRbeta clonotypes obtained by the gDNA method from several donors, generation probabilities were computed with OLGA. As stored in TCRdb, this immuneACCESS dataset retains in-frame rearrangements with V and J assigned. A fraction of the clones does not appear; measured against another copy, unresolved V genes explain less than half of the discrepancy, and the remainder lacks a known reason. V and J calls plus clone size are reproduced from that table; the DNA served to infer D and trimming. The table for this sample lists roughly 1,800,000 clones; approximately 94% of them were counted only once. Of the sample, roughly 1.2% falls within the top ten clones.

This specimen comes from a study of shared clonotypes between healthy human individuals (TCRdb year 2020). As for the study more broadly: A couple of women and a few men aged 18 to 49 years were included in the cohort. Different laboratories and diverse techniques were used to prepare libraries and sequence TCR repertoires, to increase sequencing depth and limit assay-specific biases. The study deeply sequenced blood TCR repertoires of five healthy adults to estimate repertoire size and the extent of clonotype sharing between individuals. For each donor, three plates each were used for CD4 naive and CD4 memory, two plates were used for CD8 naive, and one plate was used for CD8 memory. Between about 0.8 and 8.9 billion PBMCs per donor were obtained by leukapheresis.

The full study reports these points: Rarefaction of sorted-subset datasets indicated incomplete sequencing despite the large sequencing depth. When several donors were compared, the shared fraction of clonotypes was around 4.6% for naive CD4, about 4% for naive CD8, roughly 2.5% for memory CD4, and approximately 0.4% for memory CD8. Compared with non-shared clonotypes, clonotypes shared by all four sorted-subset donors had higher generation probabilities. Because the study included only a small number of donors, the genetic and exposure-history diversity represented was limited. Pairwise subsampling indicated that sequencing depth was expected to affect the degree of clonotype sharing among donors. Sampling was restricted to blood, and TCR repertoires in tissue are likely to differ from TCR repertoires in blood. Naive subsets generally had larger estimated clonotype richness than memory subsets.

For the CD8 naive samples, CD45RO-negative cells were positively selected for CCR7, yielding a CD45RA+CCR7+ population from which TemRA cells were excluded. The donors were healthy, HIV-negative adults with no recently reported acute infections or vaccinations. Only Caucasian adults living in Nashville, Tennessee, USA were represented among the donors. After blood collection by leukapheresis, PBMCs were isolated using Ficoll-Histopaque density gradient centrifugation and then cryopreserved in the vapor phase of liquid nitrogen. Analytical flow cytometry was used to check the purity and quantity of every magnetically sorted T cell population. Genomic DNA was isolated from every sorted fraction and measured by UV absorbance on a Nanodrop 2000c. Relative to germline, V is 5 bases shorter and J is 7 bases shorter, with 18 bases between their ends. CDR1 and CDR2, per the germline V gene (reference sequence), are MNHEY and SMNVEV. The CDR3 numbers 15 residues from cysteine through phenylalanine. Just the 45-base CDR3 DNA is kept, in frame starting at base 1.

Sequencing was carried out using naive CD8+ T cells sorted from blood. The meaning of the sample's cell subset or site label: CD45RA+CCR7+. The TCR was taken from a man aged 18 to 29 in good health. The V gene is TRBV27 and the J gene is TRBJ2-1; TRBD1 is possibly the D segment (7 matching bases). The bases read TGTGCCAGCAGTGAGTGGCAGGGGGGACAGAATGAGCAGTTCTTC. Its product reads: CASSEWQGGQNEQFF.